These 14 T cell receptor beta chains were all obtained from the same sample, sequenced in a study of cytomegalovirus exposure and HLA in healthy donors. Primers for the PCR totalled 60 Vbeta and 13 Jbeta. Generated by immunoSEQ multiplex PCR, the TCRdb table keeps only in-frame clones and is missing some. The sample yields about 210,000 clones, roughly 85% seen once. Source material: PBMCs. These receptors were obtained from a male donor in good health and CMV-seronegative.

This clone came up once. The chain couples TRBV30 to TRBJ2-6; possibly TRBD1 for D (6 bases). V was trimmed by 3 bases and J by 3 bases, leaving 9 bases between them. Germline V gives CDR1 GTSNPN, CDR2 SVGIG (reference sequence). This CDR3 has 14 amino acids. The CDR3 loop is CAWSFRGGANVLTF. The CDR3 DNA follows: TGTGCCTGGAGCTTCAGGGGTGGGGCCAACGTCCTGACTTTC.

This clone showed up just once. This rearrangement joins TRBV27 to TRBJ1-5, with D unclear. Germline CDR1 is MNHEY and CDR2 is SMNVEV (reference sequence). V lost 8 bases and J lost 0, with 14 bases in between. The CDR3 runs 15 residues. CDR3 amino acids: CASGTIGDSNQPQHF. The CDR3 nucleotides read TGTGCCAGCGGAACCATTGGAGATAGCAATCAGCCCCAGCATTTT.

The V and J genes are TRBV23-1 and TRBJ2-1, with 7 bases aligning to TRBD1. TRBV23-1 is recorded as an ORF, its role being uncertain. After removal of 2 bases from V and 4 bases from J, the junction contained 14 bases not matched to a gene. This CDR3 is built from 18 residues. CDR3 in DNA: TGCGCCAGCAGTCAACCCGAGGGTTTCGGACAGGTATACAATGAGCAGTTCTTC. It specifies CASSQPEGFGQVYNEQFF.

This chain connects TRBV11-1 to TRBJ2-5; D possibly corresponds to TRBD1 (5 bases). The germline V and J ends were trimmed by 1 base and 1 base, with 7 bases remaining between them. Per the germline V gene, CDR1 is SGHAT and CDR2 is FQDESV (reference sequence). The CDR3 is 14 residues long. The CDR3 bases are TGTGCCAGCAGCTTAGGGGGCTTCCAAGAGACCCAGTACTTC. It yields the protein CASSLGGFQETQYF.

The chain is built from TRBV11-2 and TRBJ1-2; 7 bases match TRBD1. The germline V gene has CDR1 SGHAT and CDR2 FQNNGV. The CDR3 loop spans 16 amino acids. The V and J ends lost 2 bases and 6 bases, in that order; junction bases with no gene match: 12. The CDR3 coding sequence is TGTGCCAGCAGCTTACCCGATGCAGGGGGTTTTAATGGCTACACCTTC. Translating it yields CASSLPDAGGFNGYTF.

This rearrangement joins TRBV11-2 to TRBJ2-7, with TRBD2 matching 12 bases. The CDR3 spans 17 residues. The germline gives CDR1 SGHAT, CDR2 FQNNGV. V was clipped by 4 bases and J by 3 bases; unmatched bases: 10. CDR3 sequence (DNA): TGTGCCAGCAGCTCAAGACTAGCGGGAGAGTTGGGCTACGAGCAGTACTTC. It translates to CASSSRLAGELGYEQYF.

V usage is TRBV28 and J usage is TRBJ2-7; TRBD1 agrees at 7 bases. The V gene end was trimmed by 4 bases and the J gene end by 3 bases; junction bases not matched to a gene: 15. Germline V CDR1 and CDR2: MDHEN, SYDVKM. This CDR3 has 17 amino acids. The CDR3 sequence is CASSSPPTGTVLYEQYF. The DNA for the CDR3 is TGTGCCAGCAGTTCCCCGCCTACCGGGACAGTACTCTACGAGCAGTACTTC. Based on the CDR3 plus reference TRBV28 and TRBJ2-7, the full variable domain is DVKVTQSSRYLVKRTGEKVFLECVQDMDHENMFWYRQDPGLGLRLIYFSYDVKMKEKGDIPEGYSVSREKKERFSLILESASTNQTSMYLCASSSPPTGTVLYEQYFGPGTRLTVT.

V gene TRBV7-9 combines with J gene TRBJ2-7; D is possibly TRBD1 (7 bases). Germline loops: CDR1 SEHNR, CDR2 FQNEAQ (reference sequence). Trimming cost V 6 bases and J 3 bases, with 18 bases left between them. The length of the CDR3 is 15 residues. CDR3 nucleotides: TGTGCCAGCAGTTGGGGGGACAGAATCCACTACGAGCAGTACTTC. It codes for CASSWGDRIHYEQYF.

Comments on this clone: Other DNA sequences in the same sample also yield this CDR3. The chain carries TRBV7-2 and TRBJ2-7; TRBD1 matches at 8 bases. CDR3 length equals 14 residues. V lost 3 bases to trimming and J lost 1 base; unmatched junction nucleotides: 2. From germline, CDR1 is SGHTA and CDR2 FQGNSA. The CDR3, as DNA: TGTGCCAGCAGCTTGCGGACAGGGTCCTACGAGCAGTACTTC. Its protein is CASSLRTGSYEQYF.

The chain employs TRBV6-5 and TRBJ2-5; TRBD2 agrees at 12 bases. Germline assignment: CDR1 MNHEY and CDR2 SVGAGI. Trimming at V came to 4 bases and at J to 5 bases, leaving 8 bases not matched to a gene. The CDR3 has 16 amino acids. CDR3 loop: CASSSPRLAGGETQYF. In DNA, the CDR3 is TGTGCCAGCAGTTCCCCCCGCCTAGCGGGGGGGGAGACCCAGTACTTC.

The gene calls are TRBV9 and TRBJ2-7, with D possibly matching TRBD2 (5 bases). V was pared by 0 bases and J by 4 bases, with 8 bases between. CDR3 length: 13 residues. Germline CDR1 SGDLS, CDR2 YYNGEE. The CDR3 DNA reads as TGTGCCAGCAGCGTAGGAGGGCAATACGAGCAGTACTTC. Protein: CASSVGGQYEQYF.

The CDR3 DNA follows: TGTGCCACCGGACACCACAATGAGCAGTTCTTC. The encoded protein is CATGHHNEQFF. This chain links TRBV15 with TRBJ2-1; the D gene is possibly TRBD1 (5 bases). Looked up from germline, CDR1 is LNHNV and CDR2 is YYDKDF (reference sequence). The CDR3 sequence is 11 residues long. V lost 8 bases to trimming and J lost 5 bases, with 7 bases between them.

The chain is built from TRBV5-1 and TRBJ1-6; 9 nucleotides agree with TRBD1. This CDR3 has 15 amino acids. Germline loops: CDR1 SGHRS, CDR2 YFSETQ. V dropped 2 bases and J dropped 9; count of bases not matched to a gene: 6. The CDR3 here is CASSFSRDRVSPLHF. As DNA, the CDR3 is TGCGCCAGCAGCTTCAGCCGGGACAGGGTTTCACCCCTCCACTTT.

V gene TRBV30 combines with J gene TRBJ2-7, with a weak D call TRBD2 (6 bases). The germline V gene encodes CDR1 GTSNPN and CDR2 SVGIG (reference sequence). Trimming removed 3 bases from V and 2 bases from J, with 20 bases in between. The CDR3 runs 16 residues. The DNA of the CDR3 is TGTGCCTGGAGGGGGCCCGGATGGAGGGAGGCCTACGAGCAGTACTTC. Translated, it gives CAWRGPGWREAYEQYF. Filled out from reference TRBV30 and TRBJ2-7, the complete variable domain reads SQTIHQWPATLVQPVGSPLSLECTVEGTSNPNLYWYRQAAGRGLQLLFYSVGIGQISSEVPQNLSASRPQDRQFILSSKKLLLSDSGFYLCAWRGPGWREAYEQYFGPGTRLTVT.